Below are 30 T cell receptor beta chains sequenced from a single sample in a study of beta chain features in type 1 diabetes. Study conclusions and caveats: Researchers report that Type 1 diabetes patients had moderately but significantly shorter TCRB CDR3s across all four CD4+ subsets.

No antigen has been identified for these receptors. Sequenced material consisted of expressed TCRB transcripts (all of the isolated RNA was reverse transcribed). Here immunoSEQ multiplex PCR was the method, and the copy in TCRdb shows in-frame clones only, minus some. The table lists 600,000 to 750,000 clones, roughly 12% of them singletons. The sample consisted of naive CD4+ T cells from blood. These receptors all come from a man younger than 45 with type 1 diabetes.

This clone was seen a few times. The CDR3 DNA reads as TGTGCCAGCAGCTTAGATCTAGGGACACCCTACAATGAGCAGTTCTTC. Residues: CASSLDLGTPYNEQFF. This chain connects TRBV7-2 to TRBJ2-1; tentative D call: TRBD1 (6 bases). Trimming removed 1 base at V and 2 bases at J, with 12 bases between. The germline V gene encodes CDR1 SGHTA and CDR2 FQGNSA. CDR3 length: 16 residues.

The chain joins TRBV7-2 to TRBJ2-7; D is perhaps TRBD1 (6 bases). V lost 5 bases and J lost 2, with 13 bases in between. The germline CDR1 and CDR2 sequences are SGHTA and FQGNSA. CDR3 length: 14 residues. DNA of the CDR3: TGTGCCAGCAGCATCTCAGGGGCGACCTACGAGCAGTACTTC. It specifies CASSISGATYEQYF. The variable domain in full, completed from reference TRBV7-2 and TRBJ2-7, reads GAGVSQSPSNKVTEKGKDVELRCDPISGHTALYWYRQSLGQGLEFLIYFQGNSAPDKSGLPSDRFSAERTGGSVSTLTIQRTQQEDSAVYLCASSISGATYEQYFGPGTRLTVT.

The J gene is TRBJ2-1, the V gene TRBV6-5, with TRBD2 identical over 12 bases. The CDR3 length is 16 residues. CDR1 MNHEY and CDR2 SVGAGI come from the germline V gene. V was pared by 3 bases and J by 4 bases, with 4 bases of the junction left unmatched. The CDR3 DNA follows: TGTGCCAGCAGTTATTCTAGCGGGGGGGATTACAATGAGCAGTTCTTC. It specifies CASSYSSGGDYNEQFF.

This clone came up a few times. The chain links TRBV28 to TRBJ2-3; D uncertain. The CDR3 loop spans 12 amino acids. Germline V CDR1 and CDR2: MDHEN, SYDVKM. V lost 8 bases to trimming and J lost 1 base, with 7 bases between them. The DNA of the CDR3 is TGTGCCAGCTCGGTTGGCACAGATACGCAGTATTTT. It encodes CASSVGTDTQYF.

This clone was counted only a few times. The CDR3 reads CASSLEAGSGANVLTF. CDR3 DNA: TGTGCCAGCAGCTTAGAAGCAGGTTCTGGGGCCAACGTCCTGACTTTC. The V and J genes are TRBV7-2 and TRBJ2-6; no definite D call. The CDR3 loop spans 16 amino acids. Per the germline V gene, CDR1 is SGHTA and CDR2 is FQGNSA. The V and J ends lost 1 base and 1 base respectively, with 8 bases between them.

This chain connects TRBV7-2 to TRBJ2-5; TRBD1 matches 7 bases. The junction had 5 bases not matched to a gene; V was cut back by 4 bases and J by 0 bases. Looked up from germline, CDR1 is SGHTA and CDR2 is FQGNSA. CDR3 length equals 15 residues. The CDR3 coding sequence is TGTGCCAGCAGCTCCCCGGACAGGTACCAAGAGACCCAGTACTTC. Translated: CASSSPDRYQETQYF.

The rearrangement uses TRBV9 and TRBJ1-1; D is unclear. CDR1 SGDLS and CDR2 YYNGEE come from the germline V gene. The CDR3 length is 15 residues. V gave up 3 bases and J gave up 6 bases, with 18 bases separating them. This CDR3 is CASSAEFGRRSEAFF. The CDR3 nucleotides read TGTGCCAGCAGCGCAGAATTCGGTAGACGGTCTGAAGCTTTCTTT.

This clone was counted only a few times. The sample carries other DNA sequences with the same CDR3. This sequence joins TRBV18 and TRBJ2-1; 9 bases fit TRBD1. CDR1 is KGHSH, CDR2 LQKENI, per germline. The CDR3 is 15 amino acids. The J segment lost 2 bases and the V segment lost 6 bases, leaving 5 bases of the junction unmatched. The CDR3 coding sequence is TGTGCCAGCTCGCCCGGGACAGGGACCTACAATGAGCAGTTCTTC. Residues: CASSPGTGTYNEQFF.

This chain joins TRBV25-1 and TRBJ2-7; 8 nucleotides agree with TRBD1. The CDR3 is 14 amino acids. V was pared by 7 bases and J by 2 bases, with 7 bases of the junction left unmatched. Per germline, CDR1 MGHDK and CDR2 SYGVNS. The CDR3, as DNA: TGTGCCAGCAAGTCCCAGGGGGCGGCCTACGAGCAGTACTTC. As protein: CASKSQGAAYEQYF.

The CDR3 loop reads CASRATGGEQYF. CDR3 in DNA: TGTGCCAGCAGAGCAACAGGAGGCGAGCAGTACTTC. The genes are TRBV6-5 and TRBJ2-7; D tentatively fits TRBD1 or TRBD2 (5 bases each). This CDR3 spans 12 amino acids. Germline CDR1 MNHEY, CDR2 SVGAGI. The ends were cut back, 6 bases at V and 6 bases at J, with 12 bases in the middle.

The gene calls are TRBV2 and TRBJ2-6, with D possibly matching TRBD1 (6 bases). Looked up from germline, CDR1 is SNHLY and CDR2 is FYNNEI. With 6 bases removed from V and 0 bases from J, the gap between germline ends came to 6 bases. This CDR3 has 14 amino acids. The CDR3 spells CASRTGSGANVLTF. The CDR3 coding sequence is TGTGCCAGCAGGACAGGCTCTGGGGCCAACGTCCTGACTTTC.

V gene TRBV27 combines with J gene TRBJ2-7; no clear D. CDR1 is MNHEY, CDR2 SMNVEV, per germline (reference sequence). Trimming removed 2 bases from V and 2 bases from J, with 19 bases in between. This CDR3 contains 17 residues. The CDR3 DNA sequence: TGTGCCAGCAGTTTAATCCCGACCCCCCTTACACCCTACGAGCAGTACTTC. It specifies CASSLIPTPLTPYEQYF.

This CDR3 is CASSVAGSSRITDTQYF. The CDR3 coding sequence is TGTGCCAGCAGCGTAGCTGGGAGCTCCCGTATTACAGATACGCAGTATTTT. This chain links TRBV9 with TRBJ2-3; tentative D call: TRBD2 (5 bases). Germline V gene lookup returns CDR1 SGDLS and CDR2 YYNGEE. V shed 0 bases and J shed 3 bases, with 17 bases lying between them. The length of the CDR3 is 17 residues.

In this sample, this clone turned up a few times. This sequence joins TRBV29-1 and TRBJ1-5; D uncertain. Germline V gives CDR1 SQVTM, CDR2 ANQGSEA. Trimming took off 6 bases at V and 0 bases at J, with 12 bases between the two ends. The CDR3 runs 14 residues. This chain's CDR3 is CSVTADASNQPQHF. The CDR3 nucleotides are TGCAGCGTGACCGCGGACGCTAGCAATCAGCCCCAGCATTTT.

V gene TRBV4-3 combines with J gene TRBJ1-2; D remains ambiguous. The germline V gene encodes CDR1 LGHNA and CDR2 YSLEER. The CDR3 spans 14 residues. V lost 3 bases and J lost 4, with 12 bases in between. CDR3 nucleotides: TGCGCCAGCAGCCATGGGCCCGCCGGCTATGGCTACACCTTC. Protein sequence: CASSHGPAGYGYTF.

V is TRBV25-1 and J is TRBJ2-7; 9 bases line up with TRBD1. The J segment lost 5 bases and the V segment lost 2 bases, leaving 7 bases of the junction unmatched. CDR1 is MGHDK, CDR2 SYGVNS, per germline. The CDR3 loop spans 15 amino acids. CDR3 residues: CASSEPGTGNDEQYF. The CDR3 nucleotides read TGTGCCAGCAGTGAACCCGGGACAGGGAACGACGAGCAGTACTTC.

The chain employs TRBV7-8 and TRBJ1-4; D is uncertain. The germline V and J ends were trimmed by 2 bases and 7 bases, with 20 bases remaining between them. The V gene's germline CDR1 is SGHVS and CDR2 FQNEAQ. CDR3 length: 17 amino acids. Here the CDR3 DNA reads TGTGCCAGCAGCTTAAACCACGACGGAGGCGCGAGTGAAAAACTGTTTTTT. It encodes CASSLNHDGGASEKLFF.

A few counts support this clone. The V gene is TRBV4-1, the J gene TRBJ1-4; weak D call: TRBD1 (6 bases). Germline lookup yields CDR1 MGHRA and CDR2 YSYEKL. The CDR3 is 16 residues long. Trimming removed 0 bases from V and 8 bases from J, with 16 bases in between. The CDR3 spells CASSQDAGAGREKLFF. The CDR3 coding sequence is TGCGCCAGCAGCCAAGATGCGGGGGCAGGTAGAGAAAAACTGTTTTTT.

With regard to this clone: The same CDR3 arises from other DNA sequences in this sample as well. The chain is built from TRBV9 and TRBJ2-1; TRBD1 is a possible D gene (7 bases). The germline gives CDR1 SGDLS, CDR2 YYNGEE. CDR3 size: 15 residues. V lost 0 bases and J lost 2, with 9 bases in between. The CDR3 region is CASSVAGGPYNEQFF. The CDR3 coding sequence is TGTGCCAGCAGCGTAGCAGGGGGGCCCTACAATGAGCAGTTCTTC.

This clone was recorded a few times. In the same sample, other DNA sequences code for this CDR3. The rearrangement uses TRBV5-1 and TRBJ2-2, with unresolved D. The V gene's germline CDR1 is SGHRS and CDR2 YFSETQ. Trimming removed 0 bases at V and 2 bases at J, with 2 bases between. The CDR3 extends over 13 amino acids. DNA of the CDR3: TGCGCCAGCAGCTTGGGCAACACCGGGGAGCTGTTTTTT. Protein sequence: CASSLGNTGELFF. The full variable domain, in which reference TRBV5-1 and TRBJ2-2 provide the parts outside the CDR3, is KAGVTQTPRYLIKTRGQQVTLSCSPISGHRSVSWYQQTPGQGLQFLFEYFSETQRNKGNFPGRFSGRQFSNSRSEMNVSTLELGDSALYLCASSLGNTGELFFGEGSRLTVL.

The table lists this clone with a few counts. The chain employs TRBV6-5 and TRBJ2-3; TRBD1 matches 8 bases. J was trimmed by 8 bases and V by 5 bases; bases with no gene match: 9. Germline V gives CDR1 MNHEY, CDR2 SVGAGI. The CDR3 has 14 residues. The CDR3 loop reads CASSPLDRDGTQYF. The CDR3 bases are TGTGCCAGCAGTCCCCTGGACAGGGACGGTACGCAGTATTTT.

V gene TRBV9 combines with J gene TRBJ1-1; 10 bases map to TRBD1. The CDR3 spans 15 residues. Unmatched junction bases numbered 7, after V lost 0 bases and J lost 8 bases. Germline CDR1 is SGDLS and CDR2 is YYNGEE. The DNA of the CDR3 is TGTGCCAGCAGCGTAGTCCCGGGACAGGGGCGGGAAGCTTTCTTT. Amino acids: CASSVVPGQGREAFF.

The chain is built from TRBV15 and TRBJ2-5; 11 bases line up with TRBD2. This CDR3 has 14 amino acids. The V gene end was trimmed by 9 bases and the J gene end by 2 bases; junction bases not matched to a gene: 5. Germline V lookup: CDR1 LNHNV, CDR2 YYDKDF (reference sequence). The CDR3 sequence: CATGTSGLQETQYF. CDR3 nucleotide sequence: TGTGCCACAGGGACTAGCGGCTTACAAGAGACCCAGTACTTC.

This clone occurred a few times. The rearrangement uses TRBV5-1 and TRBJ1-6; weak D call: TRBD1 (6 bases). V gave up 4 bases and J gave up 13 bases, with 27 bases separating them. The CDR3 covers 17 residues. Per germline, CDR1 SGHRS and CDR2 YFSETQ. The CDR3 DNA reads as TGCGCCAGCAGCAGGTTCGACAGGAGTTTCACCCCGGGTCCCCTCCACTTT. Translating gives CASSRFDRSFTPGPLHF.

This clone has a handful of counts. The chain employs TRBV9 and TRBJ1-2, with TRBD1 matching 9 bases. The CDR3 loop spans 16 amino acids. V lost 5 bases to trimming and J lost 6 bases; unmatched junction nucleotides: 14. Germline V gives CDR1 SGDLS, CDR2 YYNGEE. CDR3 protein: CASSVNPGQGNDGYTF. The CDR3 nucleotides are TGTGCCAGCAGTGTTAATCCGGGACAGGGAAACGATGGCTACACCTTC.

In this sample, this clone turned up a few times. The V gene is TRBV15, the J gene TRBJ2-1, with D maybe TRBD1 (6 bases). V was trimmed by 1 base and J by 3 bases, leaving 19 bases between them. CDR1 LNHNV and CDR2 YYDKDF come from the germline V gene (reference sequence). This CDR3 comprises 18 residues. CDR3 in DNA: TGTGCCACCAGCAGAGCAGGGGCGCAGAGTCCCTACTACAATGAGCAGTTCTTC. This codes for CATSRAGAQSPYYNEQFF.

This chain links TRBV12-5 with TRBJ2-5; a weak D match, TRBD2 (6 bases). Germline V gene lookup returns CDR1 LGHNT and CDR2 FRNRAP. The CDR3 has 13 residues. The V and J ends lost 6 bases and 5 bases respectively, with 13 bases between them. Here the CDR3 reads CASGPGVEETQYF. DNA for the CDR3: TGTGCTAGTGGCCCGGGGGTCGAGGAGACCCAGTACTTC.

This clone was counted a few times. Here the CDR3 DNA reads TGTGCCAGCAGCTCCGGGACAGGGGACTACGAGCAGTACTTC. This gives the protein CASSSGTGDYEQYF. The J gene is TRBJ2-7, the V gene TRBV7-7, with 10 bases matching TRBD1. Per the germline V gene, CDR1 is SSHAT and CDR2 is FNYEAQ (reference sequence). J lost 3 bases, V lost 4 bases, and 3 bases had no gene match. The length of the CDR3 is 14 residues.

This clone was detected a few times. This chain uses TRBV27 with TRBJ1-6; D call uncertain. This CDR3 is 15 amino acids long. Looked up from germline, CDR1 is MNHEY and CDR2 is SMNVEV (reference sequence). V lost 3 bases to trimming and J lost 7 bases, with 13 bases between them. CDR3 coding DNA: TGTGCCAGCAGTTTCCAGGCGACTGTAAATTCACCCCTCCACTTT. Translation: CASSFQATVNSPLHF.

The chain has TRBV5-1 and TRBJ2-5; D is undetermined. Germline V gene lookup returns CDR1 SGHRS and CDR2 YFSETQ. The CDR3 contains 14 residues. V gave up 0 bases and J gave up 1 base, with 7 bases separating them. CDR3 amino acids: CASSLGAVQETQYF. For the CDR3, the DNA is TGCGCCAGCAGCTTGGGGGCAGTCCAAGAGACCCAGTACTTC.